A single T cell receptor (beta chain) is shown here with its context. Its specificity is not known. The data were taken from a study of cytomegalovirus exposure and HLA in healthy donors. Points from the study as a whole: Overall, about 160 TCR beta chains were annotated as cytomegalovirus-associated.

Healthy donors of bone marrow made up the group. Germline CDR1 is MNHEY and CDR2 is SMNVEV (reference sequence). V shed 6 bases and J 3 bases; nucleotides not matched to a gene: 7. The CDR3 is 14 amino acids. PCR employed 60 Vbeta and 13 Jbeta primers. Repertoires were generated with immunoSEQ multiplex PCR, while TCRdb's copy carries only in-frame clones and drops some. The sample has 150,000 to 200,000 clones; approximately 71% are singletons. The receptor's source is a woman aged 40 to 50 in good health and CMV-seropositive. The specimen sequenced was PBMCs. The rearrangement uses TRBV27 and TRBJ2-7; 8 nucleotides align to TRBD1. This chain's CDR3 is CASSTTGGNYEQYF. The CDR3 nucleotides are TGTGCCAGCAGCACAACAGGGGGAAACTACGAGCAGTACTTC.